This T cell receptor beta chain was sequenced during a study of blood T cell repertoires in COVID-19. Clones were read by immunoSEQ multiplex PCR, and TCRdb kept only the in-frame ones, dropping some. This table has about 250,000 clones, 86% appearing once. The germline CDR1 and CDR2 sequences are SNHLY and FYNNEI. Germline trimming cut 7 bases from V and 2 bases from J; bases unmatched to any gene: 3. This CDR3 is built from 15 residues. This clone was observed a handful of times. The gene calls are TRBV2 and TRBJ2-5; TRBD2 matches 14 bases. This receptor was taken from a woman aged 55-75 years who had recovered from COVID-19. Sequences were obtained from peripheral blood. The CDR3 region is CASTWTSGGQETQYF. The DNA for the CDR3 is TGTGCCAGCACCTGGACTAGCGGGGGGCAAGAGACCCAGTACTTC.